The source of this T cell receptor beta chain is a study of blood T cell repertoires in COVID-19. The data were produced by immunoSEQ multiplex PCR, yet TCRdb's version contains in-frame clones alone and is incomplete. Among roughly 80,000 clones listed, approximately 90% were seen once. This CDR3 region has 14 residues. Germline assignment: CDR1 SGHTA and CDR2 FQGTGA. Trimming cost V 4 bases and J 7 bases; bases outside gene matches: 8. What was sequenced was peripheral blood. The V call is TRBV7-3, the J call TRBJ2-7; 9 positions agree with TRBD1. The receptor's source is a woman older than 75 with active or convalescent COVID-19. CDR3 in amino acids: CASSSTGGSFEQYF. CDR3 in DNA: TGTGCCAGCAGCTCTACAGGGGGCTCCTTTGAGCAGTACTTC.